This TCR beta chain was recovered during a study of shared clonotypes between healthy human individuals. In the study overall: Each donor had three CD4 naive, three CD4 memory, two CD8 naive and one CD8 memory plate.

The authors split each subset's genomic DNA evenly across several immunoSEQ plates. Profiled with immunoSEQ multiplex PCR; TCRdb holds only in-frame clones, not every one. The table lists roughly 640,000 clones, approximately 74% of them singletons. The CDR3 contains 17 residues. The germline V gene encodes CDR1 SNHLY and CDR2 FYNNEI. Trimming removed 6 bases from V and 6 bases from J; junction bases left unmatched: 11. Sequenced input: memory CD4+ T cells sorted from blood. Subset in this sample: CD45RA-negative fraction. The receptor comes from a woman in her 30s in good health. The chain carries TRBV2 and TRBJ2-2; 12 positions agree with TRBD2. CDR3 region: CASSSLASGRAPGELFF. The CDR3 DNA reads TGTGCCAGCAGCTCCCTGGCTAGCGGGAGGGCCCCCGGGGAGCTGTTTTTT. Variable domain in full (rest from reference TRBV2 and TRBJ2-2): EPEVTQTPSHQVTQMGQEVILRCVPISNHLYFYWYRQILGQKVEFLVSFYNNEISEKSEIFDDQFSVERPDGSNFTLKIRSTKLEDSAMYFCASSSLASGRAPGELFFGEGSRLTVL.